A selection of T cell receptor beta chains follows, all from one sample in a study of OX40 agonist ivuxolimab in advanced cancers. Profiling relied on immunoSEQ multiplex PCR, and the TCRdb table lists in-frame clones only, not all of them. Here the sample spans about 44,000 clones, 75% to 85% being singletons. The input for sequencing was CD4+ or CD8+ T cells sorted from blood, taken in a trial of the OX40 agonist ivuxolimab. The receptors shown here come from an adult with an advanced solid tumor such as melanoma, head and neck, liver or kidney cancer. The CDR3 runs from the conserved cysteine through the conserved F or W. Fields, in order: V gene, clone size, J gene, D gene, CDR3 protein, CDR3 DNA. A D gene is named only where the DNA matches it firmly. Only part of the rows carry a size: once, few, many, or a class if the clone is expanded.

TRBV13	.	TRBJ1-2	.	CASSSTGNYGYTF	TGTGCCAGCAGCTCAACAGGGAACTATGGCTACACCTTC
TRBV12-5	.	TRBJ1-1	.	CASGLDGAGNAFF	TGTGCTAGTGGTTTGGACGGGGCGGGGAACGCTTTCTTT
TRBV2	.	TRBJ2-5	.	CASRGGGSEETQYF	TGTGCCAGCAGGGGAGGGGGGTCGGAAGAGACCCAGTACTTC
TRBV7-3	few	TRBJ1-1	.	CASSYSVNTEAFF	TGTGCCAGCAGCTACAGTGTGAACACTGAAGCTTTCTTT
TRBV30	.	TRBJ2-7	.	CAWSVSSGHLIYEQYF	TGTGCCTGGAGTGTAAGCTCCGGACACCTGATATACGAGCAGTACTTC
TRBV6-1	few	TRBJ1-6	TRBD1	CASKETGVSPLHF	TGTGCCAGCAAAGAGACAGGGGTGTCACCCCTCCACTTT
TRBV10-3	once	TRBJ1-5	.	CAISESTDGRGNQPQHF	TGTGCCATCAGTGAGTCGACGGATGGGAGAGGCAATCAGCCCCAGCATTTT
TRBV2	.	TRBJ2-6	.	CASTFTGILSGANVLTF	TGTGCCAGCACCTTTACCGGGATTCTCTCTGGGGCCAACGTCCTGACTTTC
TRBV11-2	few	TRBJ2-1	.	CASSAGTLYNEQFF	TGTGCCAGCAGCGCTGGGACACTGTACAATGAGCAGTTCTTC
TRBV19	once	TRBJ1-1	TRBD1	CASTLPGQGMNTEAFF	TGTGCCAGTACCCTTCCGGGACAGGGGATGAACACTGAAGCTTTCTTT
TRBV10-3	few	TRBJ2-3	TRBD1	CAISDAGTGGRADTQYF	TGTGCCATCAGTGATGCCGGGACAGGGGGCCGGGCAGATACGCAGTATTTT
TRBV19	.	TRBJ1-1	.	CASSIGGRSSEAFF	TGTGCCAGTAGTATCGGGGGACGGAGTTCGGAAGCTTTCTTT
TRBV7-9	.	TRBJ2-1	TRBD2	CASSPKASGSNEQFF	TGTGCCAGCAGCCCGAAGGCTAGCGGGAGCAATGAGCAGTTCTTC
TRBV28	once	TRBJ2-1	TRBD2	CASSLTSGRGNEQFF	TGTGCCAGCAGTCTGACTAGCGGGAGAGGAAATGAGCAGTTCTTC
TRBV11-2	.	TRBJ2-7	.	CASSSQLGHYEQYF	TGTGCCAGCAGCTCCCAGCTAGGGCACTACGAGCAGTACTTC
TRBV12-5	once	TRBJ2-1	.	CASGLEEASNEQFF	TGTGCTAGTGGTTTGGAGGAAGCGAGCAATGAGCAGTTCTTC
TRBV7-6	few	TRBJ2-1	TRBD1	CASSLGTGGSYNEQFF	TGTGCCAGCAGCTTAGGAACAGGGGGTTCCTACAATGAGCAGTTCTTC
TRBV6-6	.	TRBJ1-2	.	CASSYSTQPNYGYTF	TGTGCCAGCAGTTACTCGACTCAACCTAACTATGGCTACACCTTC
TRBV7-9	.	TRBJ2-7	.	CASSLGAYSYEQYF	TGTGCCAGCAGCTTAGGTGCCTACTCCTACGAGCAGTACTTC
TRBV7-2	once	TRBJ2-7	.	CASSPRSPLLGYEQYF	TGTGCCAGCAGCCCGAGAAGCCCCCTTTTAGGGTACGAGCAGTACTTC
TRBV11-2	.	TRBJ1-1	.	CASSLGRTVGVNTEAFF	TGTGCCAGCAGCTTAGGACGGACAGTGGGGGTAAACACTGAAGCTTTCTTT
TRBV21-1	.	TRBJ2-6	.	CASSRRDRGSSGANVLTF	TGTGCCAGCAGCCGCCGGGACAGGGGCTCATCTGGGGCCAACGTCCTGACTTTC
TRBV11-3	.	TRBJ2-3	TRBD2	CASSFGLAGPSSTDTQYF	TGTGCCAGCAGCTTTGGACTAGCGGGCCCTTCTAGCACAGATACGCAGTATTTT
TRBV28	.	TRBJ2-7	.	CASSLDHEQYF	TGTGCCAGCAGTTTGGACCACGAGCAGTACTTC
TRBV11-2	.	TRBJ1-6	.	CASSVTGLSSPLHF	TGTGCCAGCAGCGTGACAGGCTTAAGTTCACCCCTCCACTTT
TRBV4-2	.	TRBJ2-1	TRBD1	CASNGAPGQERKKSYNEQFF	TGTGCCAGCAACGGGGCACCGGGACAGGAGAGAAAAAAATCCTACAATGAGCAGTTCTTC
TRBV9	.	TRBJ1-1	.	CASSVAGADTEAFF	TGTGCCAGCAGCGTAGCAGGGGCCGACACTGAAGCTTTCTTT
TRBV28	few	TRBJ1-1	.	CASSFPPGARKAFF	TGTGCCAGCAGTTTTCCTCCGGGGGCGCGAAAAGCTTTCTTT
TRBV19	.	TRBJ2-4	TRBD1	CASSMGQGAGKNIQYF	TGTGCCAGTAGTATGGGACAGGGGGCCGGCAAAAACATTCAGTACTTC
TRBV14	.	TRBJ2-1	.	CASSQGNPSGYNEQFF	TGTGCCAGCAGCCAAGGGAACCCCTCGGGGTACAATGAGCAGTTCTTC
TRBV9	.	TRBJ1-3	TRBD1	CASSPRTGALGNTIYF	TGTGCCAGCAGCCCCCGGACAGGAGCACTTGGAAACACCATATATTTT
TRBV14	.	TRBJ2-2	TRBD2	CASSPLRIAGWSGELFF	TGTGCCAGCAGCCCCCTCCGGATAGCGGGATGGTCCGGGGAGCTGTTTTTT
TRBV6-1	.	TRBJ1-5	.	CASGRGNQPQHF	TGTGCCAGCGGCCGTGGCAATCAGCCCCAGCATTTT
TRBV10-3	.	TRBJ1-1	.	CAISLRNTEAFF	TGTGCCATCAGTCTAAGGAACACTGAAGCTTTCTTT
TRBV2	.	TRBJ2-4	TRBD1	CASSEEGTGGDIQYF	TGTGCCAGCAGTGAAGAAGGGACAGGGGGGGACATTCAGTACTTC
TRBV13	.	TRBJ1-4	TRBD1	CASSSRGHEKLFF	TGTGCCAGCAGCTCCAGGGGGCATGAAAAACTGTTTTTT
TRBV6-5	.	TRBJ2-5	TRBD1	CASSGPGQGEETQYF	TGTGCCAGCAGTGGCCCGGGACAGGGGGAAGAGACCCAGTACTTC
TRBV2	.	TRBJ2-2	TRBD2	CASSREGGRIGELFF	TGTGCCAGCAGTAGGGAGGGCGGGAGGATCGGGGAGCTGTTTTTT
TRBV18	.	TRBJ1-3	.	CASSPRQEGGNTIYF	TGTGCCAGCTCACCTCGGCAGGAGGGTGGAAACACCATATATTTT
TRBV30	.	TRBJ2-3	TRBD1	CAWGQGARTDTQYF	TGTGCCTGGGGGCAGGGGGCGAGAACAGATACGCAGTATTTT
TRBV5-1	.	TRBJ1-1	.	CASSPSTEATEAFF	TGCGCCAGCAGCCCCTCGACCGAGGCCACTGAAGCTTTCTTT
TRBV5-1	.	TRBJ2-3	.	CASSLRQGPDTQYF	TGCGCCAGCAGCTTGAGGCAGGGACCAGATACGCAGTATTTT
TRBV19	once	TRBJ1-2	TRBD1	CASRSTGGFGYTF	TGTGCCAGTAGATCAACAGGGGGATTTGGCTACACCTTC
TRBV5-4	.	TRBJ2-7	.	CASSWGGLTYEQYF	TGTGCCAGCAGCTGGGGGGGGCTGACCTACGAGCAGTACTTC
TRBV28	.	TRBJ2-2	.	CASSLQGGTGELFF	TGTGCCAGCAGTTTACAGGGGGGCACCGGGGAGCTGTTTTTT
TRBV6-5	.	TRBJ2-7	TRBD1	CASSSQGANEQYF	TGTGCCAGCAGTTCACAGGGGGCTAACGAGCAGTACTTC
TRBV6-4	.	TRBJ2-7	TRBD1	CASSYRGPYEQYF	TGTGCCAGCAGCTACAGGGGACCATACGAGCAGTACTTC
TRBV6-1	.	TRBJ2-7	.	CASSELYEQYF	TGTGCCAGCAGTGAACTATACGAGCAGTACTTC
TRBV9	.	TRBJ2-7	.	CASSVGPGSYEQYF	TGTGCCAGCAGCGTAGGCCCCGGGAGTTACGAGCAGTACTTC
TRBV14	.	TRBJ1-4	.	CGSARGTNEKLFF	TGTGGCAGTGCGAGGGGGACTAATGAAAAACTGTTTTTT
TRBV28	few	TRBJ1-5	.	CASSSAGKYQPQHF	TGTGCCAGCAGTTCGGCAGGGAAGTATCAGCCCCAGCATTTT
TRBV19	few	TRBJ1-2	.	CASSEGPLEWRGYTF	TGTGCCAGTAGTGAGGGACCCCTGGAGTGGCGGGGCTACACCTTC
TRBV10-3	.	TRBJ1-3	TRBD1	CATAGGDSGNTIYF	TGTGCCACCGCAGGGGGCGACTCTGGAAACACCATATATTTT
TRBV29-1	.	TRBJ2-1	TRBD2	CSGGGDAYNEQFF	TGCAGCGGGGGAGGGGACGCCTACAATGAGCAGTTCTTC